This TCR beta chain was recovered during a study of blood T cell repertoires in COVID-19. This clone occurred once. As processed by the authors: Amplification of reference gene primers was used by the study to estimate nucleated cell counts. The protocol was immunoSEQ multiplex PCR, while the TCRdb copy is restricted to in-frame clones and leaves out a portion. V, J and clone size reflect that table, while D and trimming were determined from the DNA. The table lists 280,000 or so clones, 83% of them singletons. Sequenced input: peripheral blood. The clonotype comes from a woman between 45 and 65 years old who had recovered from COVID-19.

In DNA form, the CDR3 reads TGTGCCAGCAGCCCCGGGGTGACCTACGAGCAGTACTTC. Translated: CASSPGVTYEQYF. This chain connects TRBV11-3 to TRBJ2-7; D possibly corresponds to TRBD2 (5 bases). The CDR3 is 13 amino acids. V was cut by 5 bases and J by 2 bases, with 10 bases left in between. The germline V gene has CDR1 SGHNT and CDR2 YENEEA.